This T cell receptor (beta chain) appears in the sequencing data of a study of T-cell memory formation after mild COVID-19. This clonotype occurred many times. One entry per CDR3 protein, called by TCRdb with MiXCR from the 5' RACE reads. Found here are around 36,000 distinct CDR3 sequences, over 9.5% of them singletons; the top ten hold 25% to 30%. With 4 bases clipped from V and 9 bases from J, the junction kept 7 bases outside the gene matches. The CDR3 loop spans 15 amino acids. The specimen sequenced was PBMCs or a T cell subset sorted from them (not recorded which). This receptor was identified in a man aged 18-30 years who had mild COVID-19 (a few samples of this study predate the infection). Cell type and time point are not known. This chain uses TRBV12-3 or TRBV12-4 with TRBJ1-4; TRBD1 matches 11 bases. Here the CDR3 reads CASSSLGQGAQKLFF. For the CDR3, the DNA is TGTGCCAGCAGTTCCCTTGGACAGGGGGCCCAAAAACTGTTTTTT.